A selection of T cell receptor beta chains follows, all from one sample in a study of blood T cell repertoires in COVID-19. Only in-frame clones appear in the TCRdb table, and some are missing; sequencing was by immunoSEQ multiplex PCR. The sample has 55,000 to 75,000 clones, roughly 80% seen once. Specimen: peripheral blood. The receptors derive from a man aged 70 or older who had recovered from COVID-19. The CDR3 runs from the conserved cysteine through the conserved F or W. D genes are given only for firm matches. Clone size is not always given. Where it is, it says once, few, many or a class for expanded clones.

TRBD2	TRBV6-6	NA	TRBJ2-1	17	CASSPTPTSGLTNEQFF	TGTGCCAGCAGTCCGACCCCGACTAGCGGGTTAACGAATGAGCAGTTCTTC
TRBD1	TRBV28	NA	TRBJ1-2	13	CASSLGQAYGYTF	TGTGCCAGCAGTCTGGGACAGGCCTATGGCTACACCTTC
NA	TRBV12-3/TRBV12-4	NA	TRBJ1-6	13	CASSLNSNSPLHF	TGTGCCAGCAGTTTAAACAGCAATTCACCCCTCCACTTT
NA	TRBV28	NA	TRBJ2-2	15	CASSSQVEPTGELFF	TGTGCCAGCAGTTCACAGGTTGAACCTACCGGGGAGCTGTTTTTT
NA	TRBV4-3	NA	TRBJ1-2	14	CASSQAQGYYGYTF	TGCGCCAGCAGCCAAGCACAGGGTTACTATGGCTACACCTTC
TRBD2	TRBV9	NA	TRBJ2-1	15	CASSVTGGPIYEQFF	TGTGCCAGCAGCGTAACGGGAGGGCCTATCTATGAGCAGTTCTTC
TRBD1	TRBV6-5	NA	TRBJ1-5	13	CASRDRSNQPQHF	TGTGCCAGCAGGGACAGGAGCAATCAGCCCCAGCATTTT
NA	TRBV6-2/TRBV6-3	NA	TRBJ2-7	16	CASSSPERDSENEQYF	TGTGCCAGCAGTTCACCCGAACGGGACTCCGAAAACGAGCAGTACTTC
NA	TRBV6-5	NA	TRBJ1-5	13	CASRSDSNQPQHF	TGTGCCAGCAGATCAGATAGCAATCAGCCCCAGCATTTT
TRBD1	TRBV6-5	many	TRBJ1-1	16	CASSYNKGTGRTEAFF	TGTGCCAGCAGTTACAACAAAGGGACAGGACGCACTGAAGCTTTCTTT
TRBD2	TRBV11-2	NA	TRBJ2-3	16	CASSLTSGGLTDTQYF	TGTGCCAGCAGCTTGACTAGCGGGGGTCTCACAGATACGCAGTATTTT
NA	TRBV4-3	once	TRBJ2-1	15	CASSQDGGLWSGQFF	TGCGCCAGCAGCCAAGATGGAGGACTGTGGTCTGGTCAGTTCTTC
TRBD2	TRBV2	NA	TRBJ2-5	14	CASSGSPGGETQYF	TGTGCCAGCAGTGGAAGCCCGGGGGGGGAGACCCAGTACTTC
TRBD1	TRBV11-3	NA	TRBJ2-3	17	CASSSNRGVGSTDTQYF	TGTGCCAGCAGCTCTAACAGGGGTGTTGGTAGCACAGATACGCAGTATTTT
NA	TRBV7-2	once	TRBJ2-5	17	CASSLQSPAGQGETQYF	TGTGCCAGCAGCTTACAATCACCAGCGGGGCAGGGGGAGACCCAGTACTTC
TRBD2	TRBV5-1	NA	TRBJ2-7	14	CASSFLAGEGEQYF	TGCGCCAGCAGCTTCCTAGCGGGAGAAGGCGAGCAGTACTTC
NA	TRBV21-1	once	TRBJ2-3	16	CARQTSGGRFTDTQYF	TGTGCCAGACAGACTAGCGGGGGGAGATTCACAGATACGCAGTATTTT
TRBD1	TRBV9	NA	TRBJ1-2	15	CASSVGQGAGYGYTF	TGTGCCAGCAGCGTCGGACAGGGGGCAGGGTATGGCTACACCTTC
NA	TRBV18	once	TRBJ1-1	16	CASSSRMTNMNTEAFF	TGTGCCAGCTCATCCAGAATGACAAACATGAACACTGAAGCTTTCTTT
TRBD1	TRBV6-2/TRBV6-3	NA	TRBJ1-5	17	CASSPDPGQGEDQPQHF	TGTGCCAGCAGCCCCGATCCGGGACAGGGAGAGGATCAGCCCCAGCATTTT
TRBD1	TRBV2	NA	TRBJ2-3	14	CASSGQGTPDTQYF	TGTGCCAGCAGTGGACAGGGTACGCCAGATACGCAGTATTTT
NA	TRBV9	NA	TRBJ2-7	12	CASSPQGGEQYF	TGTGCCAGCAGCCCCCAGGGGGGCGAGCAGTACTTC
NA	TRBV7-2	NA	TRBJ2-3	17	CASSFMGGGRGGDTQYF	TGTGCCAGCAGCTTTATGGGGGGTGGACGGGGTGGTGATACGCAGTATTTT
NA	TRBV6-5	NA	TRBJ1-2	13	CASEGQNNYGYTF	TGTGCCAGCGAAGGACAGAATAACTATGGCTACACCTTC
TRBD2	TRBV2	NA	TRBJ2-7	12	CASSEGGSEQYF	TGTGCCAGCAGTGAGGGAGGGAGCGAGCAGTACTTC
TRBD2	TRBV6-4	few	TRBJ2-3	16	CASSDSISGGSDTQYF	TGTGCCAGCAGTGACTCGATTTCGGGGGGGTCAGATACGCAGTATTTT
NA	TRBV30	NA	TRBJ2-7	12	CAWSISSYEQYF	TGTGCCTGGAGTATCAGCTCCTACGAGCAGTACTTC
NA	TRBV7-8	NA	TRBJ1-1	14	CASSRQNRVTEAFF	TGTGCCAGCAGCAGACAGAACCGTGTCACTGAAGCTTTCTTT
TRBD1	TRBV2	NA	TRBJ2-7	16	CASSETRQGVSYEQYF	TGTGCCAGCAGTGAGACGCGACAGGGGGTTTCCTACGAGCAGTACTTC
NA	TRBV6-5	NA	TRBJ1-6	13	CASSYGTNSPLHF	TGTGCCAGCAGTTACGGGACAAATTCACCCCTCCACTTT
NA	TRBV7-6	NA	TRBJ1-6	15	CASSLGASDNSPLHF	TGTGCCAGCAGCTTAGGCGCCAGCGACAATTCACCCCTCCACTTT
NA	TRBV7-9	NA	TRBJ1-1	14	CASSLVGVMAEAFF	TGTGCCAGCAGCTTAGTCGGGGTTATGGCTGAAGCTTTCTTT
TRBD1	TRBV19	NA	TRBJ2-2	14	CASSYRGVTGELFF	TGTGCCAGTAGCTACAGGGGAGTCACCGGGGAGCTGTTTTTT
NA	TRBV4-2	NA	TRBJ2-5	17	CASSQALGGPGQETQYF	TGTGCCAGCAGCCAAGCGCTCGGGGGACCTGGGCAAGAGACCCAGTACTTC
NA	TRBV7-9	NA	TRBJ2-1	13	CASTSGVPNEQFF	TGTGCCAGCACCTCGGGGGTCCCAAATGAGCAGTTCTTC
NA	TRBV5-1	NA	TRBJ2-2	16	CASSFPRDPNTGELFF	TGCGCCAGCAGCTTTCCGCGGGATCCGAACACCGGGGAGCTGTTTTTT
TRBD2	TRBV27	NA	TRBJ2-7	14	CASSSITSGSEQYF	TGTGCCAGCAGTTCCATCACTAGCGGGAGCGAGCAGTACTTC
NA	TRBV28	once	TRBJ2-7	16	CASSLPPSWAIYEQYF	TGTGCCAGCAGTTTACCCCCCTCCTGGGCCATCTACGAGCAGTACTTC
TRBD2	TRBV11-3	NA	TRBJ2-1	15	CASSWGGGTYNEQFF	TGTGCCAGCAGCTGGGGCGGGGGGACTTACAATGAGCAGTTCTTC
TRBD2	TRBV28	NA	TRBJ2-7	17	CASSSPGLAGGPYEQYF	TGTGCCAGCAGTTCCCCGGGACTAGCGGGGGGGCCCTACGAGCAGTACTTC
NA	TRBV14	NA	TRBJ1-2	13	CASSQWGPYGYTF	TGTGCCAGCAGCCAATGGGGCCCGTATGGCTACACCTTC
NA	TRBV7-9	NA	TRBJ1-6	15	CASSLLRSSDSPLHF	TGTGCCAGCAGCTTACTTAGAAGTTCGGATTCACCCCTCCACTTT
NA	TRBV5-1	NA	TRBJ2-7	14	CASRQQGDSYEQYF	TGCGCCAGCAGACAACAGGGAGACTCCTACGAGCAGTACTTC
NA	TRBV7-9	NA	TRBJ2-1	12	CASSSQGNEQFF	TGTGCCAGCAGCTCCCAGGGCAATGAGCAGTTCTTC
TRBD2	TRBV28	NA	TRBJ2-5	17	CASKGGSGRAVGETQYF	TGTGCCAGCAAAGGGGGAAGCGGGAGGGCCGTTGGGGAGACCCAGTACTTC